This T cell receptor (beta chain) was captured by sequencing in a study of Ad26.COV2.S vaccination and SARS-CoV-2 variants (TCRdb year 2021). For context, the study as a whole: Vaccine-arm donors came from COV1001, a multicentre, randomized, double-blind, placebo-controlled phase I-IIa trial of Ad26.COV2.S in healthy adults. Ad26.COV2.S was given intramuscularly at 5x10^10 or 1x10^11 viral particles, as a single shot or as two shots 56 days apart. Sequencing of the TCRbeta repertoire served to evaluate the specificity and breadth of SARS-CoV-2-reactive T cell receptors following Ad26.COV2.S vaccination. A total of 32 samples were included in the TCR-sequenced set, comprising roughly 19 Ad26.COV2.S vaccine recipients, 5 placebo recipients and 8 SARS-CoV-2 convalescent individuals. Trial participants were randomized into five groups of five: low-dose or high-dose Ad26.COV2.S given once or twice, or placebo on both occasions. Blinding of investigators to trial group allocation was maintained during experiments and outcome assessment.

Study-level results and caveats: After vaccination, substantial breadth of spike-specific CD8+ and CD4+ T cell responses was reported. The authors noted that the TCR breadth and depth analyses may have underestimated total T cell responses. Vaccine and placebo recipients had similar non-spike TCR breadth, a finding consistent with the vaccine containing only spike. Comparing responses between vaccine doses or regimens was not something the study was powered to do. Ad26.COV2.S recipients had higher spike-specific TCR breadth than placebo recipients (P = 0.0014).

The treatment or condition label corresponds to: around 19 received Ad26.COV2.S at low or high dose, single or two shots; 5 received placebo; per-sample allocation not given. Repertoires of vaccine and placebo recipients were sequenced from samples taken on day 63 after the first injection. Between 29 July and 7 August 2020, Cohort 1b enrolled around 24 adults aged 18-55 years at one site in Boston, USA. Ad26.COV2.S was a replication-incompetent adenovirus type 26 vector expressing a prefusion-stabilized SARS-CoV-2 spike protein from the original Wuhan strain. From the germline V gene, CDR1 is SGHRS and CDR2 is YFSETQ. Germline trimming: 2 bases from V, 1 base from J; junction bases outside gene matches: 2. There are 14 amino acids in the CDR3, from cysteine to phenylalanine inclusive. The read is trimmed to its CDR3 DNA, 42 bases read in frame from base 1. This clone was observed a handful of times. The specificity of this receptor is unknown. No clone much larger than this one lies a single base away; base qualities are absent. Other DNA sequences in this specimen translate into the identical CDR3.

The immunoSEQ Assay was used to sequence TCRbeta CDR3 regions. After extraction, genomic DNA underwent amplification by bias-controlled multiplex PCR, followed by high-throughput sequencing. For the original study's pipeline: To quantify the absolute abundance of each unique TCRbeta CDR3 region, sequences were collapsed and filtered. T cell fraction was estimated by normalization of TCRbeta template counts to usable DNA, with usable DNA being measured through amplification of reference genes present in all nucleated cells. Repertoire TCRs were annotated as SARS-CoV-2-specific by exact matching of V gene, CDR3 amino acid sequence and J gene to a known reactive TCR set. MIRA supplied the reference SARS-CoV-2 TCR set, which was filtered for enrichment in COVID-19-positive ImmuneCODE repertoires so that public or cross-reactive TCRs were removed. Drawing on the MIRA antigens, annotated TCRs were analysed further at the level of specific ORF or position within ORF. Depth was the summed frequency of annotated unique rearrangements, while breadth was defined as annotated unique rearrangements over total unique productive rearrangements. Two-sided Wilcoxon rank-sum tests were used to compare TCR breadth between groups. TCRdb holds this immuneACCESS table with in-frame rearrangements only. Some clones are missing; in checked studies, unresolved V genes explain under half, and the rest has no known cause. For V, J and clone size, that table is used; D and trimming come from the DNA. The sample records under 600,000 clones, 80% to 90% of which are singletons. The ten largest clones take up under 2% of the sample.

The sample in question was peripheral blood, obtained in a trial of Ad26.COV2.S vaccine versus placebo. The V gene is TRBV5-1 and the J gene is TRBJ1-1; TRBD1 lines up with 7 middle nucleotides. The receptor was isolated from a person aged 18-60 years who received the Ad26.COV2.S COVID-19 vaccine or a placebo. The bases are TGCGCCAGCAGCTTACAGGGGCAGAACACTGAAGCTTTCTTT. It translates to CASSLQGQNTEAFF.